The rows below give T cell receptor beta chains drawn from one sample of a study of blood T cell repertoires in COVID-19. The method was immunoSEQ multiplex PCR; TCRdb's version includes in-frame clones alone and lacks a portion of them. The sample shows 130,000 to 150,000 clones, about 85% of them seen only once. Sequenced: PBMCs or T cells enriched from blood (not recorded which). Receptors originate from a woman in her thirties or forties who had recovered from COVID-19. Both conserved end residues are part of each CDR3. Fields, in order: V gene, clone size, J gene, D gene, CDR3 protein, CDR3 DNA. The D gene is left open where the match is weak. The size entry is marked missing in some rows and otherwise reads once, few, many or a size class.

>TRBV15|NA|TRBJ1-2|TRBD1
CATSRDRGTGVRSYTF
TGTGCCACCAGCAGAGATCGGGGAACAGGGGTGAGGAGCTACACCTTC
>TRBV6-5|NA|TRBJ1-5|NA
CASKGSLGDQPQHF
TGTGCCAGCAAGGGTTCCCTCGGGGATCAGCCCCAGCATTTT
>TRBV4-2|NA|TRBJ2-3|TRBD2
CASSQDRGRARTSTDTQYF
TGTGCCAGCAGCCAAGATCGTGGGAGGGCCCGTACTAGCACAGATACGCAGTATTTT
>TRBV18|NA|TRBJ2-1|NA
CASSQDFGTSYNEQFF
TGTGCCAGCTCACAGGATTTCGGGACTTCCTACAATGAGCAGTTCTTC
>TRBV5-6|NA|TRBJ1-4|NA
CASSLGPSRDEKLFF
TGTGCCAGCAGCTTGGGGCCCTCTCGGGATGAAAAACTGTTTTTT
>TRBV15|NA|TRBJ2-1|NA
CATSRDLSRGNEQFF
TGTGCCACCAGCAGAGATCTGTCCAGGGGAAATGAGCAGTTCTTC
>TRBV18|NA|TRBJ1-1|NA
CASSLWNRESNTEAFF
TGTGCCAGCTCTCTATGGAACAGGGAATCGAACACTGAAGCTTTCTTT
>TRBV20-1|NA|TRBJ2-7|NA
CSANYGYEQYF
TGCAGTGCTAATTACGGTTACGAGCAGTACTTC
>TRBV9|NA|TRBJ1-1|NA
CASSVNVAPSPNTEAFF
TGTGCCAGCAGCGTAAACGTCGCCCCGAGCCCTAACACTGAAGCTTTCTTT
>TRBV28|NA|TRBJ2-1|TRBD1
CASITDREIDNEQFF
TGTGCCAGCATAACGGACAGGGAAATCGACAATGAGCAGTTCTTC
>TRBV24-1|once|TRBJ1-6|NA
CATSVNSGINSPLHF
TGTGCCACCAGTGTTAATTCGGGAATTAATTCACCCCTCCACTTT
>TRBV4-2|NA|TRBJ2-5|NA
CASSQELVQETQYF
TGTGCCAGCAGCCAAGAACTAGTTCAAGAGACCCAGTACTTC
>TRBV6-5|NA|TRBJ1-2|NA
CASSYAQSIGGYTF
TGTGCCAGCAGTTACGCCCAGTCAATCGGGGGCTACACCTTC
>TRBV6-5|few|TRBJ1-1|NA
CASSYVQGTTEAFF
TGTGCCAGCAGTTACGTACAGGGAACCACTGAAGCTTTCTTT
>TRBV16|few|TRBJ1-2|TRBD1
CASSQSAGQGYGYTF
TGTGCCAGCAGCCAATCGGCGGGACAGGGGTATGGCTACACCTTC
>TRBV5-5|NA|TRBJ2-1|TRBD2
CASSLEAGGPYNEQFF
TGTGCCAGCAGCCTAGAAGCGGGGGGCCCTTACAATGAGCAGTTCTTC
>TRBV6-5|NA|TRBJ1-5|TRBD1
CASRAGTGYNQPQHF
TGTGCCAGCAGGGCCGGGACAGGGTACAATCAGCCCCAGCATTTT
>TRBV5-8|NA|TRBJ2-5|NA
CASSLGLGTRQETQYF
TGTGCCAGCAGTTTAGGCCTCGGGACAAGACAAGAGACCCAGTACTTC
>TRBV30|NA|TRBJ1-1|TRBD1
CACKDRVNTEAFF
TGTGCCTGCAAGGACAGGGTGAACACTGAAGCTTTCTTT
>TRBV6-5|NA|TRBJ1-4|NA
CASSYSATGPEKLFF
TGTGCCAGCAGTTACTCGGCGACAGGACCAGAAAAACTGTTTTTT
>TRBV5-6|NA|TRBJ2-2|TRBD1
CASSSGQGELFF
TGTGCCAGCAGCTCTGGACAGGGAGAGCTGTTTTTT
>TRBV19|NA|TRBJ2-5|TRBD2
CASSKTSGSQETQYF
TGTGCCAGTAGTAAGACTAGCGGTTCACAAGAGACCCAGTACTTC
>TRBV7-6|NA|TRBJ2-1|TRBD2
CASSLVREGLTEQFF
TGTGCCAGCAGCTTAGTGCGGGAGGGCTTGACTGAGCAGTTCTTC
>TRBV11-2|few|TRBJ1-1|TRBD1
CASSLRDSAEAFF
TGTGCCAGCAGCTTACGGGACAGCGCTGAAGCTTTCTTT
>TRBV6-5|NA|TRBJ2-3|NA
CASSLGGSGDTQYF
TGTGCCAGCAGTTTAGGTGGGAGCGGAGATACGCAGTATTTT
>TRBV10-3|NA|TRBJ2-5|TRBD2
CAISGLAGGPETQYF
TGTGCCATCAGTGGACTAGCGGGAGGGCCAGAGACCCAGTACTTC
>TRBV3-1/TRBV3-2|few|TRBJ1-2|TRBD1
CASSQAGQGAGGYTF
TGTGCCAGCAGCCAGGCGGGACAGGGGGCAGGTGGCTACACCTTC
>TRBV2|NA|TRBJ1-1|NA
CASSVVLAEAFF
TGTGCCAGCAGTGTGGTTTTAGCTGAAGCTTTCTTT
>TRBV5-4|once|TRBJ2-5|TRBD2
CASSLRLAGETQYF
TGTGCCAGCAGCTTAAGACTAGCAGGGGAGACCCAGTACTTC
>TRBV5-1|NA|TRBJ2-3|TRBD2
CASSLGLAGGTKRPDTQYF
TGCGCCAGCAGCTTGGGACTAGCGGGGGGAACCAAGAGACCAGATACGCAGTATTTT
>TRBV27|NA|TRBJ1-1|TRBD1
CASSAGGWTEAFF
TGTGCCAGCAGTGCAGGGGGCTGGACTGAAGCTTTCTTT
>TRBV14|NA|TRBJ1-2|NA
CASSQQGSANYGYTF
TGTGCCAGCAGCCAGCAGGGATCGGCTAACTATGGCTACACCTTC
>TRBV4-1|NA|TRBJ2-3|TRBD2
CASSQGRAGGRSDTQYF
TGCGCCAGCAGCCAAGGTCGAGCGGGGGGCCGGAGTGATACGCAGTATTTT
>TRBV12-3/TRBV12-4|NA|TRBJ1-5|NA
CASSLQGNQPQHF
TGTGCCAGCAGTCTACAGGGTAATCAGCCCCAGCATTTT
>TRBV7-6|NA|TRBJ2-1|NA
CASSSSGGSYNEQFF
TGTGCCAGCAGCTCCTCCGGGGGATCCTACAATGAGCAGTTCTTC
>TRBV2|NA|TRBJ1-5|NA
CASSEGEGVWQPQHF
TGTGCCAGCAGCGAGGGGGAGGGGGTCTGGCAGCCCCAGCATTTT
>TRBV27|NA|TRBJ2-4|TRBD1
CASSKDREDIQYF
TGTGCCAGCAGTAAGGACAGGGAGGACATTCAGTACTTC
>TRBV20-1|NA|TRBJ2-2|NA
CSASNLANTGELFF
TGCAGTGCTAGTAACCTGGCTAACACCGGGGAGCTGTTTTTT
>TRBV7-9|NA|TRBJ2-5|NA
CASSSPARETQYF
TGTGCCAGCAGCTCACCCGCCCGGGAGACCCAGTACTTC
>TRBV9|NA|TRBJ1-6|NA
CASSAGGGPVDSPLHF
TGTGCCAGCAGCGCTGGGGGGGGTCCGGTTGATTCACCCCTCCACTTT
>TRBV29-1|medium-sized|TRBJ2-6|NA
CSAQGSSGANVLTF
TGCAGCGCTCAGGGGTCCTCTGGGGCCAACGTCCTGACTTTC
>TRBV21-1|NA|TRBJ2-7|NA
CASSKERSGGVGMGEQYF
TGTGCCAGCAGCAAAGAACGCTCGGGGGGGGTCGGAATGGGTGAGCAGTACTTC